The present T cell receptor beta chain was sequenced within a study of CD8 T cells in ankylosing spondylitis. The CDR3 sequence is 16 residues long. Germline V CDR1 and CDR2: WNHNN, SYGVQD (reference sequence). With V trimmed by 7 bases and J by 1 base, 8 bases remained unmatched. Quantitative barcoded 5'-RACE was used to prepare TCR beta libraries. From the 5' RACE reads, TCRdb called clonotypes with MiXCR, one entry per CDR3 protein. The sample carries around 140,000 distinct CDR3 sequences, about 10% recorded once. The sequence came from a female donor with ankylosing spondylitis or in good health (not recorded which). The sample taken for sequencing was blood, either unsorted or a sorted T cell fraction (not recorded which). The rearrangement links TRBV10-1 to TRBJ2-3, with TRBD2 matching over 10 bases. Here the CDR3 reads CASTDTTSGGTDTQYF. The DNA for the CDR3 is TGCGCCAGCACCGACACCACTAGCGGGGGCACAGATACGCAGTATTTT.